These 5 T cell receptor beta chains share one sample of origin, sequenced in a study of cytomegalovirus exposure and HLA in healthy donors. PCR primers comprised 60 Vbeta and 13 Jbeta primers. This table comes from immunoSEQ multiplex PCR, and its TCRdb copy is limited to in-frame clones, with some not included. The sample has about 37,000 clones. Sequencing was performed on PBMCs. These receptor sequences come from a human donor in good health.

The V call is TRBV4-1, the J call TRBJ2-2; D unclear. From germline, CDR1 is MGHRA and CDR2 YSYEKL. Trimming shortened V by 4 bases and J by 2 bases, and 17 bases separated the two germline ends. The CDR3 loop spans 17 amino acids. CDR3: CASSPSLPRVNTGELFF. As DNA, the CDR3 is TGCGCCAGCAGCCCGAGCCTCCCACGAGTAAACACCGGGGAGCTGTTTTTT.

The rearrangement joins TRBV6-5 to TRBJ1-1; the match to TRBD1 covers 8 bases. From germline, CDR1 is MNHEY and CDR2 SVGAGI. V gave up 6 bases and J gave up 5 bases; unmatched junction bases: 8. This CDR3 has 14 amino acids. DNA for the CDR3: TGTGCCAGCAGCTCCGGGACAGGCGTTACTGAAGCTTTCTTT. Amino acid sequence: CASSSGTGVTEAFF.

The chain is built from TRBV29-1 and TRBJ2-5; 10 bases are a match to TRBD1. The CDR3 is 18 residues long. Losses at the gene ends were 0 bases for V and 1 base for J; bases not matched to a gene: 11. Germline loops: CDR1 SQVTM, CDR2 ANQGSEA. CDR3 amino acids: CSVEEDRGNLMGQETQYF. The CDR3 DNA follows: TGCAGCGTTGAAGAGGACAGGGGGAACCTCATGGGCCAAGAGACCCAGTACTTC.

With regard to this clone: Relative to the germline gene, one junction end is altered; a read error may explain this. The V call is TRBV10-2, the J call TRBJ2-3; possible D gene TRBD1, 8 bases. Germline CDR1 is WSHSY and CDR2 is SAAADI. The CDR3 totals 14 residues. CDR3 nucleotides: TGCGCCAGCAGGGACAGGGAGGGAACAGATAAGCAGTATTTT. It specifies CASRDREGTDKQYF.

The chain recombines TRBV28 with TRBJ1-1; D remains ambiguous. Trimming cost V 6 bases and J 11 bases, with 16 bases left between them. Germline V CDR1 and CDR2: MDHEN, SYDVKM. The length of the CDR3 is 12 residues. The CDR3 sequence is CASSITSRRAFF. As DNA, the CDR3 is TGTGCCAGCAGCATCACTTCCCGGCGGGCTTTCTTT.